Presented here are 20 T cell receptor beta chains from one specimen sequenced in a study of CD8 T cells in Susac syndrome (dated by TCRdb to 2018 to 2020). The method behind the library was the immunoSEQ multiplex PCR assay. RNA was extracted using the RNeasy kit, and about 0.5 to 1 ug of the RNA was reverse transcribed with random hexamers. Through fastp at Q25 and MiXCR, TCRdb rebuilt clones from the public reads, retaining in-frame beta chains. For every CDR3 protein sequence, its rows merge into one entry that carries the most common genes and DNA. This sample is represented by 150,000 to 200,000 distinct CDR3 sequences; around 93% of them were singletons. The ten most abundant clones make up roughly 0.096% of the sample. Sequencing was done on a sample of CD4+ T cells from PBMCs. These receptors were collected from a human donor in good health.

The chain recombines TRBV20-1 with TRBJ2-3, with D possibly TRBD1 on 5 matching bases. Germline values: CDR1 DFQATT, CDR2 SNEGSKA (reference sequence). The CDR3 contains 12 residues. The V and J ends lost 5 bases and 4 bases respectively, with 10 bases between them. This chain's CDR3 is CSALRQSDTQYF. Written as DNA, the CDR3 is TGCAGTGCTTTACGACAGTCAGATACGCAGTATTTT.

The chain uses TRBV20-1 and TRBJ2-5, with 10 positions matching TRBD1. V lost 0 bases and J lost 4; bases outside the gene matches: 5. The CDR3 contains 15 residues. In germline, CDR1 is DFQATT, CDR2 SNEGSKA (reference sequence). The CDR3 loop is CSARDRDRGSETQYF. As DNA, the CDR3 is TGCAGTGCTAGAGATCGGGACAGGGGTTCAGAGACCCAGTACTTC.

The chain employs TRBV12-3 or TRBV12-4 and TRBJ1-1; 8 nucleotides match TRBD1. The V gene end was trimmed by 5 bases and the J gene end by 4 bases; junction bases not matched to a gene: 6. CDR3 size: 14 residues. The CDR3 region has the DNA TGTGCCAGCAGTCCGGGACAGGCAAGCACTGAAGCTTTCTTT. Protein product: CASSPGQASTEAFF.

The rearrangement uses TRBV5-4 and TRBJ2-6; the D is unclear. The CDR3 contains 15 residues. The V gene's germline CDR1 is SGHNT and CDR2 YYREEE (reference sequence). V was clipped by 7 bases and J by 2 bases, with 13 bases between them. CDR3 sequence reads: CASSTRQAGANVLTF. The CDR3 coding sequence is TGTGCCAGCTCGACCAGGCAGGCTGGGGCCAACGTCCTGACTTTC. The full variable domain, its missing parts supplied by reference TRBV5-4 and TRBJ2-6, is ETGVTQSPTHLIKTRGQQVTLRCSSQSGHNTVSWYQQALGQGPQFIFQYYREEENGRGNFPPRFSGLQFPNYSSELNVNALELDDSALYLCASSTRQAGANVLTFGAGSRLTVL.

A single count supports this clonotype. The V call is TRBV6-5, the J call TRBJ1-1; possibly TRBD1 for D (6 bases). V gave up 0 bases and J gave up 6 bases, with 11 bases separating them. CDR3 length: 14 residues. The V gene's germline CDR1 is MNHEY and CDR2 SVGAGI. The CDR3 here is CASSYSGAVSEAFF. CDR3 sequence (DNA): TGTGCCAGCAGTTACTCGGGGGCTGTATCTGAAGCTTTCTTT.

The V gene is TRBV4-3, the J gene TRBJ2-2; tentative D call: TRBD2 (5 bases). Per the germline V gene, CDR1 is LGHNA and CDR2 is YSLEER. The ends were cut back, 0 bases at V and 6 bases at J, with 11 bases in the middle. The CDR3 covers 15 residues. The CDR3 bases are TGCGCCAGCAGCCAAGATGAGGGAAAACCCGGGGAGCTGTTTTTT. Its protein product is CASSQDEGKPGELFF.

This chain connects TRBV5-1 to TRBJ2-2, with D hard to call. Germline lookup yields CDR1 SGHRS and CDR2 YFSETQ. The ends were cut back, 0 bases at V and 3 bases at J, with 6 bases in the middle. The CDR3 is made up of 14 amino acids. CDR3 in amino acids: CASSLGHYTGELFF. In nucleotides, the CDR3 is TGCGCCAGCAGCTTGGGGCACTACACCGGGGAGCTGTTTTTT.

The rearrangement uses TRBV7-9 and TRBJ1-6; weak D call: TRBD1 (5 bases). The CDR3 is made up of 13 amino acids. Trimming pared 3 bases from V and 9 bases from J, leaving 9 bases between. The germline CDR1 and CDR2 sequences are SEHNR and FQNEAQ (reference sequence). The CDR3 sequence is CASSFLGVSPLHF. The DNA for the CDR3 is TGTGCCAGCAGCTTTCTGGGGGTTTCACCCCTCCACTTT.

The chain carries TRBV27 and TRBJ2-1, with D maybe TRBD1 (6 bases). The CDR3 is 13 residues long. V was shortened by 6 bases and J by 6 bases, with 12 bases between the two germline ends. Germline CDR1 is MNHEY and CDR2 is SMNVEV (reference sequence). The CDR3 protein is CASRTGQLNEQFF. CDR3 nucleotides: TGTGCCAGCAGAACCGGACAGCTCAATGAGCAGTTCTTC.

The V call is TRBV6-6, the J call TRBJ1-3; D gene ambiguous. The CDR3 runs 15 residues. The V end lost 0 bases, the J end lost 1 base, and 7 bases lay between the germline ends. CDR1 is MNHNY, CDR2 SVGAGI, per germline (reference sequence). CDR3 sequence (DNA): TGTGCCAGCAGTTACTCGAAAGGTTCTGGAAACACCATATATTTT. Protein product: CASSYSKGSGNTIYF.

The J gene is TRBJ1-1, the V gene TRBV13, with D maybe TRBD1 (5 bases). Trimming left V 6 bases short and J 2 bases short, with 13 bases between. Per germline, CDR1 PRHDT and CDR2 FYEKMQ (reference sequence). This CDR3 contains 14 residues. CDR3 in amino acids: CASRVGGVNTEAFF. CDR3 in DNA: TGTGCCAGCAGGGTTGGGGGAGTAAACACTGAAGCTTTCTTT.

The chain's CDR3 is CASSVSSSSEKLFF. CDR3 sequence (DNA): TGTGCCAGCAGCGTATCGAGTTCTAGCGAAAAACTGTTTTTT. This sequence joins TRBV9 and TRBJ1-4; no reliable D call. V was pared by 1 base and J by 8 bases, with 12 bases between. The germline V gene has CDR1 SGDLS and CDR2 YYNGEE. The CDR3 is made up of 14 amino acids.

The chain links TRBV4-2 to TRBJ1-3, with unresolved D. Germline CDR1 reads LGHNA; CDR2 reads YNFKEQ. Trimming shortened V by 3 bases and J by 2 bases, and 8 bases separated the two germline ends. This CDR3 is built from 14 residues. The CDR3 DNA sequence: TGTGCCAGCAGCCAGGCCACTGCTGGAAACACCATATATTTT. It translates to CASSQATAGNTIYF.

Here the CDR3 DNA reads TGTGCCAGCAAGAAACCCTCGACAGGACAAGAGACCCAGTACTTC. Encoded protein: CASKKPSTGQETQYF. V usage is TRBV6-2 or TRBV6-3 and J usage is TRBJ2-5; TRBD1 is a possible D gene (6 bases). The CDR3 totals 15 residues. The V gene's germline CDR1 is MNHEY and CDR2 SVGEGT. V gave up 7 bases and J gave up 2 bases, with 17 bases separating them.

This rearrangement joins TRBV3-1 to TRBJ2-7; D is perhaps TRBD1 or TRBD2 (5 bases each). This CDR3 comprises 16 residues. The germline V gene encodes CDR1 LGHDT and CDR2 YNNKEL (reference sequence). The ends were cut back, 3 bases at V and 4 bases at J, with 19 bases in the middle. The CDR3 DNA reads TGTGCCAGCAGCCAGCCGGCCCTGGGGGACGGTTACGAGCAGTACTTC. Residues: CASSQPALGDGYEQYF.

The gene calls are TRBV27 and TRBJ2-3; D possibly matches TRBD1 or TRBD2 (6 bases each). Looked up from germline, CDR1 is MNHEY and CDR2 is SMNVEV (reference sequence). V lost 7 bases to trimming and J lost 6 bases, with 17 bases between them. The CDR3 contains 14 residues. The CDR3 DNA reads TGTGCCAGCACCTTCAATGGGGGGCGGGATACGCAGTATTTT. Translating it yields CASTFNGGRDTQYF.

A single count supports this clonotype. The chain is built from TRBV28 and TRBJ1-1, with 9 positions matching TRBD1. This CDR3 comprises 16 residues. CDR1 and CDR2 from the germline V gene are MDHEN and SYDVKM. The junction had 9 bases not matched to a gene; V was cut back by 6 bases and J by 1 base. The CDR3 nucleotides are TGTGCCAGCAGATCCGGGACAGGGAGCGGGAACACTGAAGCTTTCTTT. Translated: CASRSGTGSGNTEAFF.

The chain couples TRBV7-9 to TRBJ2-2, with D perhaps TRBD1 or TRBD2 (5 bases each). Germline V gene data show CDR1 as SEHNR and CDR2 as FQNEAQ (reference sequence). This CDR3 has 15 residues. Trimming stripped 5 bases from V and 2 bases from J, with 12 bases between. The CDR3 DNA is TGTGCCAGCAGCCAGGGTGGAGGAAACACCGGGGAGCTGTTTTTT. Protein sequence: CASSQGGGNTGELFF.

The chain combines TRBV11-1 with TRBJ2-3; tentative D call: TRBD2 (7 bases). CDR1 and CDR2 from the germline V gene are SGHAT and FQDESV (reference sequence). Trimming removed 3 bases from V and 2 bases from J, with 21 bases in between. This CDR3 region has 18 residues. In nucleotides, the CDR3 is TGTGCCAGCAGCTTTTCCGTGGGGGGGCTAGCGAACACAGATACGCAGTATTTT. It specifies CASSFSVGGLANTDTQYF.

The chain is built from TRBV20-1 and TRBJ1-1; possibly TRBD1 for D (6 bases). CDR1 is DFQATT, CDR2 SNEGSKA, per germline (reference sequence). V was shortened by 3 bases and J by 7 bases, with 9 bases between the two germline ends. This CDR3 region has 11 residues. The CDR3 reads CSASQGFEAFF. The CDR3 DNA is TGCAGTGCTAGTCAGGGGTTTGAAGCTTTCTTT.